This T cell receptor (beta chain) was profiled in a study of human T cells and chemical hapten exposure. Individual cDNA molecules had unique molecular identifiers attached to them by the library. TCRdb independently ran MiXCR on the RACE reads; one entry per CDR3 protein. This sample carries roughly 60,000 distinct CDR3 sequences, about 7% of them seen once, and the ten largest clones take around 1.6%. Only a few counts were recorded for this clonotype. Trimming stripped 0 bases from V and 3 bases from J, with 13 bases between. CDR1 MNHEY and CDR2 SVGAGI come from the germline V gene. The CDR3 loop spans 16 amino acids. Time point specified: pre-sensitization, week 0. Treatment given: therapeutic diphenylcyclopropenone sensitization with weekly scalp DPC.

Sample: whole blood, taken in connection with sensitization to the hapten diphenylcyclopropenone (DPC). The chain uses TRBV6-5 and TRBJ2-3; D is possibly TRBD1 or TRBD2 (5 bases each). This sequence was found in a woman aged 25-40 years with alopecia areata. Some clones in this sample may be carry-over from other donors' samples. CDR3 sequence reads: CASSYSVGGGTDTQYF. DNA for the CDR3: TGTGCCAGCAGTTACTCGGTCGGTGGGGGAACAGATACGCAGTATTTT.